These T cell receptor beta chains were read from a single sample in a study of cytomegalovirus exposure and HLA in healthy donors. Assay used: immunoSEQ multiplex PCR; TCRdb lists only in-frame clones, some missing. Among about 220,000 clones, 82% were seen once, and the ten largest hold around 5.4%. Sequenced material: PBMCs. The receptors stem from a woman aged 40 to 55 in good health and CMV-seropositive. CDR3s include the opening cysteine and the closing phenylalanine or tryptophan. D genes are given only for firm matches. Size tells how often a clone was seen (once, few, many) or the class of an expanded clone, and some rows leave it out.

>TRBJ1-2|TRBV5-4|NA|NA
CASSRSGDGYGYTF
TGTGCCAGCAGTCGCTCAGGGGACGGCTATGGCTACACCTTC
>TRBJ2-1|TRBV10-2|NA|NA
CASGGRAFNEQFF
TGCGCCAGCGGTGGGCGGGCCTTCAATGAGCAGTTCTTC
>TRBJ1-1|TRBV7-2|NA|NA
CASSSQSGIRNTEAFF
TGTGCCAGCAGCTCCCAATCAGGGATACGGAACACTGAAGCTTTCTTT
>TRBJ1-2|TRBV4-3|NA|once
CASSQDHGSYGYTF
TGCGCCAGCAGCCAAGATCACGGTAGTTATGGCTACACCTTC
>TRBJ2-7|TRBV2|NA|NA
CASENSPTGEQYF
TGTGCCAGCGAGAACAGTCCTACGGGGGAGCAGTACTTC
>TRBJ1-3|TRBV7-9|TRBD1|NA
CASSSQGTDTIYF
TGTGCCAGCAGCTCACAGGGGACTGACACCATATATTTT
>TRBJ2-7|TRBV4-2|TRBD1|NA
CASSQEMGQGANEQYF
TGTGCCAGCAGCCAAGAGATGGGACAGGGGGCCAACGAGCAGTACTTC
>TRBJ1-4|TRBV9|TRBD1|NA
CASSVGRQGSEKLFF
TGTGCCAGCAGCGTAGGGAGACAGGGGAGTGAAAAACTGTTTTTT
>TRBJ1-1|TRBV5-1|NA|NA
CASSLGDIRGNTEAFF
TGCGCCAGCAGCTTGGGGGACATCAGGGGGAACACTGAAGCTTTCTTT
>TRBJ2-1|TRBV19|NA|NA
CASSMSVGGAPNEQFF
TGTGCCAGTAGTATGTCAGTGGGGGGGGCGCCCAATGAGCAGTTCTTC
>TRBJ2-1|TRBV19|NA|NA
CASSGLGRTKQFF
TGTGCCAGTAGTGGATTGGGACGGACTAAGCAGTTCTTC
>TRBJ2-7|TRBV7-2|TRBD1|NA
CASSSRTGHEQYF
TGTGCCAGCAGCTCCCGGACAGGTCACGAGCAGTACTTC
>TRBJ2-7|TRBV7-2|TRBD2|few
CASSPSGGATSYEQYF
TGTGCCAGCAGCCCCAGCGGGGGGGCTACTTCCTACGAGCAGTACTTC
>TRBJ2-7|TRBV19|TRBD2|NA
CASRRNSGGAHEQYF
TGTGCCAGTAGGAGGAATAGCGGGGGGGCCCACGAGCAGTACTTC
>TRBJ1-5|TRBV30|TRBD1|few
CAWSVRTGPQPQHF
TGTGCCTGGAGTGTAAGGACAGGGCCTCAGCCCCAGCATTTT
>TRBJ1-2|TRBV30|NA|NA
CAWWQGQGYGYTF
TGTGCCTGGTGGCAGGGGCAGGGGTATGGCTACACCTTC
>TRBJ2-7|TRBV7-9|TRBD2|NA
CASSAGGINYEQYF
TGTGCCAGCAGCGCCGGGGGGATAAACTACGAGCAGTACTTC
>TRBJ2-3|TRBV29-1|TRBD2|NA
CSVDEGTRGFTDTQYF
TGCAGCGTTGATGAGGGGACTAGAGGCTTCACAGATACGCAGTATTTT
>TRBJ2-4|TRBV2|TRBD2|once
CASSGGSGRGEVGKNIQYF
TGTGCCAGCAGTGGGGGGAGCGGGCGGGGGGAAGTAGGCAAAAACATTCAGTACTTC
>TRBJ2-7|TRBV7-9|NA|few
CASRPPSEGTYEQYF
TGTGCCAGCAGACCCCCCAGCGAGGGTACCTACGAGCAGTACTTC
>TRBJ2-5|TRBV6-5|TRBD2|NA
CASSYRLAEETQYF
TGTGCCAGCAGTTACCGACTAGCGGAAGAGACCCAGTACTTC
>TRBJ2-5|TRBV4-1|NA|NA
CASSLRRGGQETQYF
TGCGCCAGCAGCCTACGACGCGGTGGGCAAGAGACCCAGTACTTC
>TRBJ2-3|TRBV11-2|NA|NA
CASSKDLGRGDTQYF
TGTGCCAGCAGCAAGGACTTAGGGAGAGGAGATACGCAGTATTTT
>TRBJ1-2|TRBV6-5|TRBD1|NA
CASSYSGRGLSGYTF
TGTGCCAGCAGTTACTCGGGCAGGGGGCTGTCTGGCTACACCTTC